This T cell receptor (beta chain) was obtained from a study of blood T cell repertoires in COVID-19. Study-wide context: COVID-19 samples from acute and convalescent phases originated in the United States, Italy and Spain. The analysed material was cDNA or gDNA that came from T cells, B-cell-depleted T cells, or PBMCs.

The CDR3 consists of 17 residues. The germline V gene has CDR1 SGHRS and CDR2 YFSETQ. V was pared by 3 bases and J by 1 base, with 10 bases of the junction left unmatched. In the original workflow: Amplification with reference gene primers provided the estimates of nucleated cell counts. Assay: immunoSEQ multiplex PCR; the TCRdb copy retains only in-frame clones and omits some. The D gene and trimming were derived from the DNA, and the V and J assignments and clone size from that table. The sample yields roughly 150,000 clones, roughly 85% seen once. Seattle patient enrollment occurred during active infection, with longitudinal follow-up thereafter.

This clonotype originated in a woman between 50 and 59 years old with COVID-19, enrolled during active disease. Sequences were obtained from peripheral blood. This chain connects TRBV5-1 to TRBJ2-3, with 8 bases that match TRBD1. The CDR3 coding sequence is TGCGCCAGCAGCTCAAAATTCCCGGGACAGGGCACAGATACGCAGTATTTT. Translating gives CASSSKFPGQGTDTQYF.